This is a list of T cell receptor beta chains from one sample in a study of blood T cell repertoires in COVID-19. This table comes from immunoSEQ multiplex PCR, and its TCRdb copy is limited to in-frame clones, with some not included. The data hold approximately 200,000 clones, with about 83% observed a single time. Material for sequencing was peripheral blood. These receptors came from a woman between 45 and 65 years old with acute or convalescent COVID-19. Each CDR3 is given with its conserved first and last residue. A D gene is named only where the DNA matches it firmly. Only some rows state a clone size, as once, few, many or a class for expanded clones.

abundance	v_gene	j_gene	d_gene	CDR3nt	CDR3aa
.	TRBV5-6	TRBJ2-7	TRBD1	TGTGCCAGCAGCTTGGACGGGACAGGGGGGAGGGAGCAGTACTTC	CASSLDGTGGREQYF
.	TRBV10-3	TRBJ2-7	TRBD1	TGTGCCATCAGAGGACAGGGGGCAAACTACGAGCAGTACTTC	CAIRGQGANYEQYF
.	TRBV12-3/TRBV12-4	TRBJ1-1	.	TGTGCCAGCAGTTTAGCAGGGGGCACTGAAGCTTTCTTT	CASSLAGGTEAFF
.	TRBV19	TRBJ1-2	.	TGTGCCAGTAGTATGGGGCAGTACTATGGCTACACCTTC	CASSMGQYYGYTF
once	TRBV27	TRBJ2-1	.	TGTGCCAGCAGAAGCTTTGAAGGGGCCTACAATGAGCAGTTCTTC	CASRSFEGAYNEQFF
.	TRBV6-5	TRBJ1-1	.	TGTGCCAGCATCCAGGGGTATACTGAAGCTTTCTTT	CASIQGYTEAFF
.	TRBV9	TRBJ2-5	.	TGTGCCAGCAGCTCTGACTCGGAACAAGAGACCCAGTACTTC	CASSSDSEQETQYF
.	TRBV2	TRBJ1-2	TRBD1	TGTGCCAGCAGGACAGGGTATGGCTACACCTTC	CASRTGYGYTF
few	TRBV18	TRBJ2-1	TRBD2	TGTGCCAGCTCACCACCGGGCGGGAGCTCCTACAATGAGCAGTTCTTC	CASSPPGGSSYNEQFF
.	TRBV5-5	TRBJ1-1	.	.	CASSTSTGDVEAFF
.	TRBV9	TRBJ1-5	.	TGTGCCAGCAGCGTAGACGGGAGGCGTACCCAGCCCCAGCATTTT	CASSVDGRRTQPQHF
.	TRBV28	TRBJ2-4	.	TGTGCCAGCCGACAGGACGGGAACATTCAGTACTTC	CASRQDGNIQYF
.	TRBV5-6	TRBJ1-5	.	TGTGCCAGCAGCTTCTTCAATCAGCCCCAGCATTTT	CASSFFNQPQHF
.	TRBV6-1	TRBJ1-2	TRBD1	TGTGCCAGCAGTGCCAAGAAAATACAGGGGCTCAATGGCTACACCTTC	CASSAKKIQGLNGYTF
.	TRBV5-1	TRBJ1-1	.	TGCGCCAGCAGCGAACAGGGTACTGAAGCTTTCTTT	CASSEQGTEAFF
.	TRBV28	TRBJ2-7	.	TGTGCCACCGACAGCGATTCCTACGAGCAGTACTTC	CATDSDSYEQYF
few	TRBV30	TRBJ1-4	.	TGTGCCTGGAGTTCAGCTTTCCCAGGGCGGGAAAAACTGTTTTTT	CAWSSAFPGREKLFF
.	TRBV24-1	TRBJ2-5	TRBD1	TGTGCCACCAGTGGGGACAGTAAGGGGAGAGAGACCCAGTACTTC	CATSGDSKGRETQYF
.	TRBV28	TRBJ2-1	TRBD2	TGTGCCAGCAGTGGCCCTAGCGGGAGTGGGAATGAGCAGTTCTTC	CASSGPSGSGNEQFF
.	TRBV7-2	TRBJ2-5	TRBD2	TGTGCCAGCAGCTTATACCTAGCGGGGGGGAACCAAGAGACCCAGTACTTC	CASSLYLAGGNQETQYF
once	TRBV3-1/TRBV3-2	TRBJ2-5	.	TGTGCCAGCAGCCAAGTGGCTGAGGGACATTCCGATGGGGAGACCCAGTACTTC	CASSQVAEGHSDGETQYF
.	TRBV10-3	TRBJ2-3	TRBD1	TGTGCCATCAGTGAGGTCCCTACAGGGGTATCCAGGGATACGCAGTATTTT	CAISEVPTGVSRDTQYF
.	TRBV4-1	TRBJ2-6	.	TGCGCCAGCAGCCAACTCCCTCCGGGCTCTGGGGCCAACGTCCTGACTTTC	CASSQLPPGSGANVLTF
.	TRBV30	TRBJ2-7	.	TGTGCCTGGGGCGACAAGATAAGCACCTACGAGCAGTACTTC	CAWGDKISTYEQYF
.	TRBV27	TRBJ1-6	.	TGTGCCAGCAACTCGTTGGGGGGAGGGAATTCTTCACCCCTCCACTTT	CASNSLGGGNSSPLHF
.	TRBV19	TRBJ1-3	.	TGTGCCAGTAACCCAGACTTCTCTGGAAACACCATATATTTT	CASNPDFSGNTIYF
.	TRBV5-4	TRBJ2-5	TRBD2	TGTGCCAGCAGCCTTAGCGGGGGTCAGCAAGAGACCCAGTACTTC	CASSLSGGQQETQYF
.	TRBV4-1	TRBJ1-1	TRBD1	TGCGCCAGCAGCCAAGGACAGGGGTCGGACACTGAAGCTTTCTTT	CASSQGQGSDTEAFF
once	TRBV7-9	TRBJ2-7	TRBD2	TGTGCCAGCAGCTCGGGGACTAGCGGGATCCTCTCCTACGAGCAGTACTTC	CASSSGTSGILSYEQYF
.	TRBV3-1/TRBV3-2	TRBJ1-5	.	TGTGCCAGCAGCCAGGCGTCTTGGGGGGATGGCAATCAGCCCCAGCATTTT	CASSQASWGDGNQPQHF